This TCR beta chain is drawn from a study of beta chain features in type 1 diabetes. The authors reverse transcribed all of the isolated RNA, so sequencing captured expressed TCRB transcripts. Method: immunoSEQ multiplex PCR; TCRdb's copy keeps in-frame clones and lacks some. Here the sample spans about 360,000 clones, around 12% being singletons. There was one heparinised blood draw per donor, averaging about 116 mL. CD4+ naive, central memory, regulatory and stem cell-like memory cells were sorted via CD45RO/CCR7/CD25/CD127/CD95/CD27. This clone was detected a few times. Its antigen is not identified. Findings and limits, study-wide: Since sequencing was performed on cDNA, cells with high TCR expression could be over-represented. The naive, central memory and Treg TCRB repertoires looked more alike in patients than they did in healthy donors.

The sequenced sample consisted of naive CD4+ T cells from blood. The source of this sequence is a man between 18 and 35 years old in good health.

CDR3 DNA sequence: TGTGCCAGCAGCTTAGGGAGGTCCGCAGTTTTGATGAACACTGAAGCTTTCTTT. Amino acid sequence: CASSLGRSAVLMNTEAFF. V is TRBV7-9 and J is TRBJ1-1; D is ambiguous. V was trimmed by 1 base and J by 0 bases, leaving 18 bases between them. Germline V lookup: CDR1 SEHNR, CDR2 FQNEAQ (reference sequence). The CDR3 length is 18 residues.